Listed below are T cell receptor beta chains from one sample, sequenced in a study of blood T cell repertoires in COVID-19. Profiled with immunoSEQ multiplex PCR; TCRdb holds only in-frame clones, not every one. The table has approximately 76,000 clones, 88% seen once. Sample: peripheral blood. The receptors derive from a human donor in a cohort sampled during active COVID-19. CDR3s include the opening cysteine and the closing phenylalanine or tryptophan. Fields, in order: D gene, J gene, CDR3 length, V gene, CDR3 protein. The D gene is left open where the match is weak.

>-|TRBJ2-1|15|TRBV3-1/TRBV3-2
CASSQVGGSYNEQFF
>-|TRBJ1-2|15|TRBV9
CASSVGRSTINGYTF
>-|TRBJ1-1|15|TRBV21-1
CASSPRRVREDPVFF
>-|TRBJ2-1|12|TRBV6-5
CASKYGNNEQFF
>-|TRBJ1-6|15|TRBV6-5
CASSYVSEENSPLHF
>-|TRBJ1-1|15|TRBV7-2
CASSLAPGVGTEAFF
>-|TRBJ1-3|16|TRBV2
CASSGSLGVRGNTIYF
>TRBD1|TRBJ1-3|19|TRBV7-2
CASSSQYKRGTVQSDTIYF
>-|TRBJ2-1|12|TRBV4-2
CASSQDRNEQFF
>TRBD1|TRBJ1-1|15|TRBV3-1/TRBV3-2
CASSQAEGQVSEAFF
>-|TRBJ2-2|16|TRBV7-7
CASSLREIQNTGELFF
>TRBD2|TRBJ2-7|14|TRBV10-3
CAISDSGSNHEQYF
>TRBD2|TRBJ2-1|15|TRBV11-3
CASSPGLAGINEQFF
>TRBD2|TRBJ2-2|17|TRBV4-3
CASSQDSSGGAGGELFF
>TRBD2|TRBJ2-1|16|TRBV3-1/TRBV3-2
CASSQEGLAGVLEQFF
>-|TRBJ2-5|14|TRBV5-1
CASSLVQGGETQYF
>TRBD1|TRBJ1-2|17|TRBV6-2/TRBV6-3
CASSTDDRGGLSYGYTF
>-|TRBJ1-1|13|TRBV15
CATSSGPHTEAFF
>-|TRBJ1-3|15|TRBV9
CASSSAGSSGNTIYF
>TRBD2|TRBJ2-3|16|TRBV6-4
CASSEGLAGGADTQYF